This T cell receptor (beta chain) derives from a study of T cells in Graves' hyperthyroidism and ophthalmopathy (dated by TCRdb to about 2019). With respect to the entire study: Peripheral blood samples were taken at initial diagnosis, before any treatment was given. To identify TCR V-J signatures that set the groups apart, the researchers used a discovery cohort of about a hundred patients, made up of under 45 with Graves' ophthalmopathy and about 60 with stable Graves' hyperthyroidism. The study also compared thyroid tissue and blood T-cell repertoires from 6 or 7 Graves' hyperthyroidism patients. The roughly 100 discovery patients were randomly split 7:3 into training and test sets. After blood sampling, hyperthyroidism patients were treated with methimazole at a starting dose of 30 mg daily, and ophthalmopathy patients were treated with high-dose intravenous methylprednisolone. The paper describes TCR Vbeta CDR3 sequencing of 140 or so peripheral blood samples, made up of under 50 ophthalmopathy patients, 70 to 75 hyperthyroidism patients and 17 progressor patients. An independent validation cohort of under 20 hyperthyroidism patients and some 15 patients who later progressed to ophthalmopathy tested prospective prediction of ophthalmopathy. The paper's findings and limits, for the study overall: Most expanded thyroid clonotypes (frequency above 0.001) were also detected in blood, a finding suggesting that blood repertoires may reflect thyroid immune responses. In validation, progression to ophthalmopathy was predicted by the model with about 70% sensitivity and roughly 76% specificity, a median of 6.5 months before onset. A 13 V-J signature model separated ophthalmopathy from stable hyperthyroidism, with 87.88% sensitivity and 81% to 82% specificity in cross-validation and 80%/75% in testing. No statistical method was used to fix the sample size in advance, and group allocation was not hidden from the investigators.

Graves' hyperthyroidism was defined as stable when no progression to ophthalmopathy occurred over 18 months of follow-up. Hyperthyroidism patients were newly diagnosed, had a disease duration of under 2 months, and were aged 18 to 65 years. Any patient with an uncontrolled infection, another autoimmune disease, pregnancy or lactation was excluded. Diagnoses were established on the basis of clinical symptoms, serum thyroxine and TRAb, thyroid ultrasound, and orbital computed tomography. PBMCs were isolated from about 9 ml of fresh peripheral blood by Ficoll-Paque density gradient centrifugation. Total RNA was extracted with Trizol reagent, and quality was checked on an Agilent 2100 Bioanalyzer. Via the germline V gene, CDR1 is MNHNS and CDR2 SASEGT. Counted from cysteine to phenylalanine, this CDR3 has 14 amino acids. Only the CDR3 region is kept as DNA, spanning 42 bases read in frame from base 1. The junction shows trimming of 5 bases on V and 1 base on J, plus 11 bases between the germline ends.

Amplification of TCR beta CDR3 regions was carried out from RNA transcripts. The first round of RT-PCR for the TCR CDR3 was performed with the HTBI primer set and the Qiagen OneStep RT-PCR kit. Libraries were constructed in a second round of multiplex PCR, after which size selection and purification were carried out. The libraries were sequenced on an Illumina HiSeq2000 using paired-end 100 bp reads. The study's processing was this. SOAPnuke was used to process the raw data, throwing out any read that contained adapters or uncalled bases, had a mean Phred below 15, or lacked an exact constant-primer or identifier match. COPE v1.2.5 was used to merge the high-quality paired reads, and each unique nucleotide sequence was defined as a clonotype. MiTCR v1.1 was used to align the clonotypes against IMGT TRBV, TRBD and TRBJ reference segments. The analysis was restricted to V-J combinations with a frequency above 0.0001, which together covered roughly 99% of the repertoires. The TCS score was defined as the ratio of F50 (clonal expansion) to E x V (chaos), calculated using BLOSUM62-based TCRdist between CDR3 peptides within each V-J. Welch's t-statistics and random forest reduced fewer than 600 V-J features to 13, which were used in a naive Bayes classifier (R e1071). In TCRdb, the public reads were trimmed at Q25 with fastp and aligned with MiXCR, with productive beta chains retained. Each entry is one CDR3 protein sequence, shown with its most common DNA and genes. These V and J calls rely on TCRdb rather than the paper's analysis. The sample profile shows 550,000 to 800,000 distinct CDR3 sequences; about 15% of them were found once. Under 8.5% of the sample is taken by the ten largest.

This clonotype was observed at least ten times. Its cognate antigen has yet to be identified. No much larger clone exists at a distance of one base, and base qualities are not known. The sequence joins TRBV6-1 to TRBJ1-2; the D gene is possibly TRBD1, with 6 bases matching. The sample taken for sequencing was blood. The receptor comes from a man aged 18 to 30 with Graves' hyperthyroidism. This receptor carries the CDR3 CASSSTDSNYGYTF. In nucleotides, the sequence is TGTGCCAGCAGTTCGACGGACAGTAACTATGGCTACACCTTC.